These 17 T cell receptor beta chains originate from one sample sequenced in a study of blood T cells in healthy people across ages. A sample-barcoded 5' primer and a J-beta primer mix were used in a second PCR of roughly 7 to 11 cycles. TCRdb redid the calling of the 5' RACE reads with MiXCR, one entry per CDR3 protein. In the table there are 380,000 or so distinct CDR3 sequences, approximately 51% of which are singletons. Sequenced sample: blood. These receptors all come from a man in his sixties in good health.

The chain is built from TRBV20-1 and TRBJ2-3, with D possibly TRBD2 on 6 matching bases. CDR1 and CDR2 from the germline V gene are DFQATT and SNEGSKA (reference sequence). The length of the CDR3 is 13 residues. Trimming stripped 0 bases from V and 9 bases from J, with 13 bases between. The CDR3 sequence: CSARETASETQYF. CDR3 nucleotides: TGCAGTGCTAGAGAGACAGCTAGCGAGACGCAGTATTTT.

The CDR3, as DNA: TGTGCCAGCTCACCGGCGGTGAACACTGAAGCTTTCTTT. It is translated as CASSPAVNTEAFF. The V gene is TRBV18, the J gene TRBJ1-1; D uncertain. Germline CDR1 KGHSH, CDR2 LQKENI. V was cut by 3 bases and J by 0 bases, with 5 bases left in between. The CDR3 has 13 amino acids.

The chain couples TRBV7-2 to TRBJ1-4; the D is unclear. V was cut by 6 bases and J by 3 bases, with 14 bases left in between. Germline loops: CDR1 SGHTA, CDR2 FQGNSA. This CDR3 spans 15 amino acids. CDR3 sequence reads: CASSRERGSNEKLFF. In nucleotides, the CDR3 is TGTGCCAGCAGTCGTGAGCGGGGATCTAATGAAAAACTGTTTTTT.

CDR3 residues: CSARGGTGGYYEQYF. The CDR3, as DNA: TGCAGTGCTAGAGGGGGGACAGGGGGCTACTACGAGCAGTACTTC. V is TRBV20-1 and J is TRBJ2-7; TRBD1 aligns across 12 bases. Germline V gene data show CDR1 as DFQATT and CDR2 as SNEGSKA (reference sequence). The CDR3 is 15 residues long. Unmatched junction bases numbered 4, after V lost 1 base and J lost 3 bases.

In this sample, this clonotype turned up a few times. V gene TRBV20-1 combines with J gene TRBJ2-2; D unclear. This CDR3 comprises 14 residues. The V end was cut by 4 bases, the J end by 3 bases, with 12 bases between. The germline gives CDR1 DFQATT, CDR2 SNEGSKA (reference sequence). CDR3 region: CSAKGLGYTGELFF. In DNA form, the CDR3 reads TGCAGTGCTAAAGGATTAGGGTACACCGGGGAGCTGTTTTTT.

As DNA, the CDR3 is TGTGCCAGCAGTTTAGGAGGGGATTTCGACGAGCAGTACTTC. Encoded protein: CASSLGGDFDEQYF. This chain uses TRBV12-3 or TRBV12-4 with TRBJ2-4; TRBD1 or TRBD2 may be the D gene (5 bases each). The DNA end is more similar to TRBJ2-7, so the J call may be wrong. CDR3 length equals 14 residues.

This clonotype came up a few times. The chain carries TRBV12-3 or TRBV12-4 and TRBJ2-1; 10 nucleotides align to TRBD2. The CDR3 has 11 amino acids. V trimming: 6 bases; J trimming: 10 bases; junction bases outside the gene matches: 0. CDR3 in amino acids: CASRLAGEQFF. The CDR3 DNA reads as TGTGCCAGCAGACTAGCGGGGGAGCAGTTCTTC.

Notes on this clonotype: A junction end diverges from the germline sequence, so it may reflect a read error. The chain joins TRBV3-1 to TRBJ1-3; D is uncertain. This CDR3 region has 16 residues. Germline-derived CDR1 and CDR2 are LGHDT and YNNKEL (reference sequence). This chain's CDR3 is CATSLGRTFSGNTIYF. In DNA, the CDR3 is TGTGCCACCAGCCTGGGCCGAACCTTCTCTGGAAACACCATATATTTT.

V is TRBV6-2 or TRBV6-3 and J is TRBJ1-1; 7 positions match TRBD1. The CDR3 has 15 amino acids. V gave up 4 bases and J gave up 4 bases; unmatched junction bases: 9. The germline V gene encodes CDR1 MNHEY and CDR2 SVGEGT. The CDR3: CASSSPYRGSTEAFF. CDR3 bases: TGTGCCAGCAGTTCACCCTACAGGGGCAGCACTGAAGCTTTCTTT.

The chain employs TRBV11-2 and TRBJ2-5, with D possibly being TRBD2 (6 bases). CDR3 length equals 13 residues. V lost 3 bases to trimming and J lost 11 bases, with 16 bases between them. The germline V gene encodes CDR1 SGHAT and CDR2 FQNNGV. CDR3 sequence: CASSFSEGNEQYF. The CDR3 bases are TGTGCCAGCAGCTTTTCGGAGGGCAATGAGCAGTACTTC.

This chain joins TRBV29-1 and TRBJ2-3, with D possibly being TRBD2 (5 bases). In germline, CDR1 is SQVTM, CDR2 ANQGSEA. V was clipped by 6 bases and J by 1 base, with 14 bases between them. The CDR3 sequence is 14 residues long. CDR3 bases: TGCAGCGTGGCCGAGCGGATGGGCACAGATACGCAGTATTTT. As protein: CSVAERMGTDTQYF.

On this clonotype itself: Given a much more abundant clone one base away, this may be a read error. The V call is TRBV6-1, the J call TRBJ1-6; no definite D call. The CDR3 is 15 residues long. The germline V and J ends were trimmed by 6 bases and 9 bases, with 18 bases remaining between them. Germline V gene lookup returns CDR1 MNHNS and CDR2 SASEGT. The CDR3 nucleotides read TGTGCCAGCAGCCCCGCCGGAGACCGCCGTTCACCCCTCCACTTT. Protein product: CASSPAGDRRSPLHF.

As regards this clonotype: A much larger clone is a single base away; this may be a read error. J is TRBJ2-7 and V is TRBV20-1; possible D gene TRBD2, 6 bases. The J call may be in error: the DNA end matches TRBJ2-5 better. The CDR3 extends over 14 amino acids. Germline V CDR1 and CDR2: DFQATT, SNEGSKA (reference sequence). The CDR3 here is CSAPGPGLRTTQYF. The CDR3 DNA reads TGCAGTGCCCCGGGACCGGGACTGAGAACGACCCAGTACTTC.

This sequence joins TRBV7-2 and TRBJ2-1, with TRBD2 matching over 14 bases. V lost 6 bases to trimming and J lost 6 bases; unmatched junction nucleotides: 7. The CDR3 has 16 amino acids. The germline V gene has CDR1 SGHTA and CDR2 FQGNSA. CDR3 nucleotides: TGTGCCAGCAGTCGAGGACTAGCGGGAGGAGGCAATGAGCAGTTCTTC. Translation gives CASSRGLAGGGNEQFF.

The V gene is TRBV27, the J gene TRBJ2-7; a possible D gene is TRBD2 (6 bases). Looked up from germline, CDR1 is MNHEY and CDR2 is SMNVEV (reference sequence). The germline V and J ends were trimmed by 6 bases and 2 bases, with 14 bases remaining between them. The CDR3 contains 14 residues. CDR3 region: CASSPSAGPYEQYF. CDR3 nucleotide sequence: TGTGCCAGCAGCCCATCGGCGGGGCCCTACGAGCAGTACTTC.

In its sample, this clonotype was seen once. This rearrangement joins TRBV6-6 to TRBJ2-5; 7 bases align to TRBD2. With V trimmed by 0 bases and J by 11 bases, 12 bases remained unmatched. Germline assignment: CDR1 MNHNY and CDR2 SVGAGI (reference sequence). CDR3 length: 15 residues. CDR3 coding DNA: TGTGCCAGCAGTTACTCTCGGGGAGGGAGCAATGAGCAGTACTTC. It codes for CASSYSRGGSNEQYF.

The genes are TRBV29-1 and TRBJ1-2, with 7 bases that match TRBD1. V was pared by 6 bases and J by 1 base, with 5 bases of the junction left unmatched. The CDR3 is made up of 13 amino acids. Germline V gene sequence: CDR1 SQVTM, CDR2 ANQGSEA. The CDR3 here is CSVWDSDNYGYTF. The CDR3, as DNA: TGCAGCGTGTGGGACAGCGATAACTATGGCTACACCTTC.